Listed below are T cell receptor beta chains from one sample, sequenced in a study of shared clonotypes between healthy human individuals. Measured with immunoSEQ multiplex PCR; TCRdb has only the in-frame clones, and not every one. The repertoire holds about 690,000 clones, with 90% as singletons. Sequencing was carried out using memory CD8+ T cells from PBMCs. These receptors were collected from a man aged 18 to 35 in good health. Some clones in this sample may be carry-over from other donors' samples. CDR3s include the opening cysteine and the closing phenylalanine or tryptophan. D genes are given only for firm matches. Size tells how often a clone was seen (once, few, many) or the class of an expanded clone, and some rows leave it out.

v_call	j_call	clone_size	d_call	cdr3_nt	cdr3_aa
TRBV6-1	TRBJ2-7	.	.	TGTGCCAGCAGTGAAGCGCTCGGACTTCCCGTGTGGTACTTC	CASSEALGLPVWYF
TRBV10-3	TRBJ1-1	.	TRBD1	TGTGCCATCTGGGACAGGGGAACGGGGAACACTGAAGCTTTCTTT	CAIWDRGTGNTEAFF
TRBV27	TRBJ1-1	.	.	TGTGCCAGCAGAGACCTCATGGGGAACACTGAAGCTTTCTTT	CASRDLMGNTEAFF
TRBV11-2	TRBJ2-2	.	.	TGTGCCAGCAGCTTAGATGTTACACCATACACCGGGGAGCTGTTTTTT	CASSLDVTPYTGELFF
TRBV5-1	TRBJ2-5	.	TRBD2	TGCGCCAGCAGCCCTAGCGGAAGACAAGAGACCCAGTACTTC	CASSPSGRQETQYF
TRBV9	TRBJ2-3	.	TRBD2	TGTGCCAGCAGCCATAAGCCGGGAGGGGGTGAGGATACGCAGTATTTT	CASSHKPGGGEDTQYF
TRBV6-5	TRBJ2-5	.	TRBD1	TGTGCCAGCAGTTTATTCGACAGGGGCGGGGAGACCCAGTACTTC	CASSLFDRGGETQYF
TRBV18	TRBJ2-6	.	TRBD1	TGTGCCAGCTCACCACCGAAGGGGGCGGCTGGGGCCAACGTCCTGACTTTC	CASSPPKGAAGANVLTF
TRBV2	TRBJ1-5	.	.	TGTGCCACCGGACAATATAGCAATCAGCCCCAGCATTTT	CATGQYSNQPQHF
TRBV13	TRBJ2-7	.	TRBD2	TGTGCCAGCAGCCAGAGGGGACTAGCATCCTACGAGCAGTACTTC	CASSQRGLASYEQYF
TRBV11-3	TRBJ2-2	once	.	TGTGCCAGCAGCCAGAGCACCCAGCCGAACACCGGGGAGCTGTTTTTT	CASSQSTQPNTGELFF
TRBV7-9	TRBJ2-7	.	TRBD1	TGTGCCAGCAGCTTAATTTCCAGGACAGGGCCCTACGAGCAGTACTTC	CASSLISRTGPYEQYF
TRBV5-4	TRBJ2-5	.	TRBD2	TGTGCCAGCAGCTTGGTCGAGGGAGGGCCGTTATTGACCCAGTACTTC	CASSLVEGGPLLTQYF
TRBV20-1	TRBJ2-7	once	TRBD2	TGCAGTGGGGGCGGGAGCCACGAGCAGTACTTC	CSGGGSHEQYF
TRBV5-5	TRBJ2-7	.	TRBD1	TGTGCCAGCAGCCCGGGACAGAGAGCCTACGAGCAGTACTTC	CASSPGQRAYEQYF
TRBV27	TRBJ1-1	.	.	TGTGCCAGCAGTTCAGTTCAGGGAGGCCACACTGAAGCTTTCTTT	CASSSVQGGHTEAFF
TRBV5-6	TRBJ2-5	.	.	TGTGCCAGCAGCTCCCCCGGAGAGGGGGTCGGAGAGACCCAGTACTTC	CASSSPGEGVGETQYF
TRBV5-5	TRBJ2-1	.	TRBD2	TGTGCCAGCAGCCCGGAGGGGGTTAGACTAGCGGGTGTATACAATGAGCAGTTCTTC	CASSPEGVRLAGVYNEQFF
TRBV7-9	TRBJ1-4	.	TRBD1	TGTGCCAGCAGCTTCCCGACAGGGGGCAAAGAAAAACTGTTTTTT	CASSFPTGGKEKLFF
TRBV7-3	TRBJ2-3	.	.	TGTGCCAGCAGTCACATGGGGATGACTGATACGCAGTATTTT	CASSHMGMTDTQYF
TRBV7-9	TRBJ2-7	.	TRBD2	TGTGCCAGCAGCCCGCGAGCGGGACTGGCCTACGAGCAGTACTTC	CASSPRAGLAYEQYF
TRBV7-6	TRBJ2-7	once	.	TGTGCCAGCAGCCTCGGCCGTTCCTACGAGCAGTACTTC	CASSLGRSYEQYF
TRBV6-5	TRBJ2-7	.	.	TGTGCCAGCAGCTCATCCCTAGAGGTGCGCGAGCAGTACTTC	CASSSSLEVREQYF
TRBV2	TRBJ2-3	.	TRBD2	TGTGCCAGCAGGGTGCGGGGGACTACTAGCACAGATACGCAGTATTTT	CASRVRGTTSTDTQYF
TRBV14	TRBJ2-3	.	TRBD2	TGTGCCAGCAGCCTTACTAGCGGGAGGGGCGGGACGCAGTATTTT	CASSLTSGRGGTQYF
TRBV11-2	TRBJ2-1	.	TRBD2	TGTGCCAGCAGCGTGACTAGCGGGAGGGTGGATGAGCAGTTCTTC	CASSVTSGRVDEQFF
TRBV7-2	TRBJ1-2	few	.	TGTGCCAGCAGCTTAGGTCTGCGGGATAGCTATGGCTACACCTTC	CASSLGLRDSYGYTF
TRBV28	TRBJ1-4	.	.	TGTGCCAGCAGTTCCGACCGTGCAACTAATGAAAAACTGTTTTTT	CASSSDRATNEKLFF
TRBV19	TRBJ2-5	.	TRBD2	TGTGCCAGTAGTATACTCGCGGGAGGAATAGAGACCCAGTACTTC	CASSILAGGIETQYF
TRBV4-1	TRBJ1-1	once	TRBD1	TGCGCCAGCAGCCATATCAGGGGGGGGACTGAAGCTTTCTTT	CASSHIRGGTEAFF
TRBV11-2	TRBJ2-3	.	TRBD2	TGTGCCAGCAGCTTAGATACGGAACTAGCGGGAGGACGCCGGGATACGCAGTATTTT	CASSLDTELAGGRRDTQYF
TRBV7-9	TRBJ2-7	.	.	TGTGCCAGCAGCCCCCTTCAGAGCAGAAAGGTCGAGCAGTACTTC	CASSPLQSRKVEQYF
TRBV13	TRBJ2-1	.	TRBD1	TGTGCCAGCAGCCAGGCGACAGGGGGCGCCTACAATGAGCAGTTCTTC	CASSQATGGAYNEQFF